What follows are 14 T cell receptor beta chains derived from one specimen sequenced in a study of cytomegalovirus exposure and HLA in healthy donors. PCR involved 60 Vbeta and 13 Jbeta primers. Measured with immunoSEQ multiplex PCR; TCRdb has only the in-frame clones, and not every one. The sample has 160,000 or so clones, around four fifths seen once; the top ten hold roughly 1.5%. Sequenced material: PBMCs. The receptors originated from a woman under 30 in good health and CMV-seronegative.

This clone has a single count. V usage is TRBV30 and J usage is TRBJ2-2, with TRBD2 matching over 8 bases. Trimming cost V 8 bases and J 7 bases; bases outside gene matches: 12. This CDR3 spans 14 amino acids. Germline V lookup: CDR1 GTSNPN, CDR2 SVGIG (reference sequence). CDR3 amino acids: CASFPGGRGGELFF. The CDR3, as DNA: TGTGCCAGCTTTCCGGGGGGGCGCGGCGGGGAGCTGTTTTTT.

The CDR3 loop reads CASSRTGGDTEAFF. The CDR3, as DNA: TGTGCCAGCAGCCGGACAGGGGGGGACACTGAAGCTTTCTTT. The chain carries TRBV6-6 and TRBJ1-1; the match to TRBD1 covers 10 bases. The CDR3 is 14 residues long. Germline CDR1 is MNHNY and CDR2 is SVGAGI (reference sequence). J was trimmed by 3 bases and V by 6 bases; bases with no gene match: 4.

The DNA of the CDR3 is TGTGCCAGCTCACCCGGGGGGGATCAGCCCCAGCATTTT. As protein: CASSPGGDQPQHF. This chain uses TRBV18 with TRBJ1-5; possible D gene TRBD1, 5 bases. Germline CDR1 and CDR2: KGHSH and LQKENI. This CDR3 is 13 amino acids long. V lost 3 bases, J lost 5 bases, and 8 bases lay in between.

The rearrangement links TRBV30 to TRBJ1-2; no clear D gene. This CDR3 has 12 amino acids. Looked up from germline, CDR1 is GTSNPN and CDR2 is SVGIG (reference sequence). V was trimmed by 4 bases and J by 7 bases, leaving 13 bases between them. DNA of the CDR3: TGTGCCTGGACTCGGGTAGGAGTTGGCTACACCTTC. Amino acid sequence: CAWTRVGVGYTF.

This chain links TRBV19 with TRBJ2-3; TRBD2 might be the D (5 bases). CDR3 length: 14 residues. Trimming cost V 3 bases and J 2 bases, with 9 bases left between them. Germline-derived CDR1 and CDR2 are LNHDA and SQIVND (reference sequence). Written as DNA, the CDR3 is TGTGCCAGTAGTATCGGAGCGGACACAGATACGCAGTATTTT. As protein: CASSIGADTDTQYF.

The chain employs TRBV21-1 and TRBJ1-1. TRBV21-1 corresponds to a pseudogene. The CDR3 sequence is 15 residues long. CDR3 sequence: CASRKDGEASAEAFF. As DNA, the CDR3 is TGTGCCAGCAGGAAAGACGGCGAGGCTTCGGCTGAAGCTTTCTTT.

The chain is built from TRBV6-1 and TRBJ1-2; the D gene is possibly TRBD1 (5 bases). The CDR3 consists of 14 residues. CDR1 and CDR2 from the germline V gene are MNHNS and SASEGT. Trimming cost V 8 bases and J 0 bases, with 13 bases left between them. CDR3 in amino acids: CASSQGPTNYGYTF. CDR3 DNA sequence: TGTGCCAGCTCCCAGGGCCCGACTAACTATGGCTACACCTTC.

The chain is built from TRBV5-1 and TRBJ2-3, with D possibly TRBD2 on 6 matching bases. There are 17 residues in the CDR3. The germline CDR1 and CDR2 sequences are SGHRS and YFSETQ. Between the trimmed V and J ends, which lost 4 bases and 1 base, there was a span of 19 bases. The CDR3 is CASSGPVWWEGTDTQYF. CDR3 DNA sequence: TGCGCCAGCAGCGGGCCGGTTTGGTGGGAGGGCACAGATACGCAGTATTTT.

The J gene is TRBJ2-7, the V gene TRBV7-9; D is possibly TRBD1 (6 bases). V gave up 5 bases and J gave up 2 bases, with 13 bases separating them. The V gene's germline CDR1 is SEHNR and CDR2 FQNEAQ (reference sequence). The CDR3 runs 14 residues. The CDR3, as DNA: TGTGCCAGCAGCGAGACGACAGGCCCCTACGAGCAGTACTTC. Translation gives CASSETTGPYEQYF.

The V call is TRBV27, the J call TRBJ2-7; D gene uncertain. V was clipped by 5 bases and J by 0 bases, with 5 bases between them. The CDR3 totals 12 residues. Germline V gene sequence: CDR1 MNHEY, CDR2 SMNVEV (reference sequence). CDR3 bases: TGTGCCAGCAGTCCAAACTCCTACGAGCAGTACTTC. Amino acids: CASSPNSYEQYF.

This clone was seen more than once but under ten times. The chain is built from TRBV28 and TRBJ1-6; D is ambiguous. This CDR3 is built from 15 residues. V lost 6 bases and J lost 9, with 18 bases in between. Germline V CDR1 and CDR2: MDHEN, SYDVKM. DNA for the CDR3: TGTGCCAGCAGCCCACCAACGGGGTATGTTTCACCCCTCCACTTT. Translation gives CASSPPTGYVSPLHF.

This chain connects TRBV28 to TRBJ1-2; 7 nucleotides align to TRBD1. Germline values: CDR1 MDHEN, CDR2 SYDVKM. CDR3 length: 13 residues. The V gene end was trimmed by 9 bases and the J gene end by 4 bases; junction bases not matched to a gene: 8. CDR3 sequence (DNA): TGTGCCAGTTTTAGGGGGCAGTCCTATGGCTACACCTTC. Translation: CASFRGQSYGYTF.

The J gene is TRBJ1-1, the V gene TRBV10-2; TRBD1 aligns across 9 bases. Germline lookup yields CDR1 WSHSY and CDR2 SAAADI. The CDR3 covers 13 residues. Trimming at V came to 9 bases and at J to 5 bases, leaving 7 bases not matched to a gene. CDR3 DNA sequence: TGCGCCAGTGGGGACAGGGCAAAGACTGAAGCTTTCTTT. As protein: CASGDRAKTEAFF.

The chain combines TRBV28 with TRBJ2-5; 7 nucleotides align to TRBD2. The V gene end was trimmed by 3 bases and the J gene end by 3 bases; junction bases not matched to a gene: 7. CDR1 and CDR2 from the germline V gene are MDHEN and SYDVKM. The CDR3 is 15 residues long. CDR3 in DNA: TGTGCCAGCAGTTTCTCGCTCGGGGGGAAAGAGACCCAGTACTTC. It translates to CASSFSLGGKETQYF.